These 8 T cell receptor beta chains were sequenced from one sample in a study of cytomegalovirus exposure and HLA in healthy donors (TCRdb year 2017). The library was built by means of the immunoSEQ multiplex PCR assay. For the multiplex PCR, a mixture combining 60 forward primers for TCR Vbeta segments and 13 reverse primers for TCR Jbeta segments was used. TCRdb stores this immuneACCESS table with in-frame sequences only. Part of the clones is absent; in the studies checked, under half of the shortfall reflects unresolved V genes, and no reason is known for the rest. Counted in this sample were 150,000 or so clones; over 65% of them appeared once. Clones ranked in the top ten supply roughly an eighth of the sample. The sequencing input was PBMCs. The origin of the receptors is a man aged 40-50 years in good health and CMV-seropositive.

The rearrangement links TRBV5-1 to TRBJ2-1; unclear D gene. The CDR3 loop spans 14 amino acids. Between the trimmed V and J ends, which lost 1 base and 3 bases, there was a span of 8 bases. Germline V gives CDR1 SGHRS, CDR2 YFSETQ. The CDR3 bases are TGCGCCAGCAGCTTGCAGGAATTCTACAATGAGCAGTTCTTC. This encodes CASSLQEFYNEQFF.

The chain uses TRBV9 and TRBJ2-2, with 10 nucleotides matching TRBD2. V was pared by 0 bases and J by 3 bases, with 5 bases of the junction left unmatched. The CDR3 is made up of 17 amino acids. Per the germline V gene, CDR1 is SGDLS and CDR2 is YYNGEE. As DNA, the CDR3 is TGTGCCAGCAGCGTAGGTCTAGCGGGAGTCCACACCGGGGAGCTGTTTTTT. This translates into CASSVGLAGVHTGELFF.

The chain recombines TRBV5-1 with TRBJ2-7; the D gene is possibly TRBD1 (5 bases). Germline loops: CDR1 SGHRS, CDR2 YFSETQ. V lost 1 base to trimming and J lost 2 bases, with 10 bases between them. The CDR3 extends over 14 amino acids. The CDR3 nucleotides are TGCGCCAGCAGCTTGCGCAGGGAAACCTACGAGCAGTACTTC. Translating it yields CASSLRRETYEQYF.

The V call is TRBV6-1, the J call TRBJ1-2; TRBD1 matches at 10 bases. In germline, CDR1 is MNHNS, CDR2 SASEGT. The CDR3 is 13 residues long. Losses at the gene ends were 6 bases for V and 6 bases for J; bases not matched to a gene: 4. Here the CDR3 DNA reads TGTGCCAGCAGGACCGGGACAGGGGATGGCTACACCTTC. Encoded protein: CASRTGTGDGYTF.

With respect to this clone: At one end the junction does not follow the germline gene, possibly because of a read error. The rearrangement links TRBV7-9 to TRBJ1-1; D remains unclear. The CDR3 length is 12 residues. Germline-derived CDR1 and CDR2 are SEHNR and FQNEAQ (reference sequence). CDR3 DNA sequence: TGTTCCAGCAGCCCTCGATTCGGTGAAGCTTTCTTT. It translates to CSSSPRFGEAFF.

The rearrangement links TRBV27 to TRBJ2-7, with D uncertain. V lost 4 bases and J 1 base, leaving 11 bases between the germline ends. CDR3 length: 14 amino acids. CDR1 and CDR2 from the germline V gene are MNHEY and SMNVEV (reference sequence). The chain's CDR3 is CASSWAGNSYEQYF. CDR3 bases: TGTGCCAGCAGTTGGGCCGGAAATTCCTACGAGCAGTACTTC.

V is TRBV2 and J is TRBJ2-3; possibly TRBD2 for D (6 bases). Germline lookup yields CDR1 SNHLY and CDR2 FYNNEI. This CDR3 comprises 14 residues. V lost 6 bases to trimming and J lost 4 bases, with 14 bases between them. The CDR3 nucleotides read TGTGCCAGCAGCTTAGATAGCGGATCAGATACGCAGTATTTT. Encoded protein: CASSLDSGSDTQYF.

This clone appeared a few times. V is TRBV7-3 and J is TRBJ2-2, with D uncertain. The V end was cut by 5 bases, the J end by 7 bases, with 8 bases between. Germline-derived CDR1 and CDR2 are SGHTA and FQGTGA. There are 12 residues in the CDR3. CDR3 coding DNA: TGTGCCAGCAGCCCCCTCGGCGGGGAGCTGTTTTTT. This encodes CASSPLGGELFF.